This T cell receptor (beta chain) originates from a study of regulatory T cells in long-lasting Graves disease. Study-level background: Graves' cases, newly diagnosed, had used antithyroid drugs under 3 months.

Stated time point: newly diagnosed GD, antithyroid drugs for less than 3 months. Scientists built the TCR library using RNA that was extracted from PBMCs. Germline CDR1 and CDR2: KGHDR and SFDVKD. Losses at the gene ends were 7 bases for V and 5 bases for J; bases not matched to a gene: 9. This CDR3 spans 14 amino acids. This clonotype appeared many times. Construction of the TCR beta libraries employed iRepertoire HTBI primers in conjunction with Arm-PCR of CDR3 regions. TCRdb redid the calling of the multiplex PCR reads with MiXCR, one entry per CDR3 protein. The sample contains under 800,000 distinct CDR3 sequences, 16% of which appear only once. This same sample was also taken into another study, of T cells in Graves' hyperthyroidism and ophthalmopathy.

The V gene is TRBV24-1, the J gene TRBJ2-5, with 7 bases fitting TRBD2. This specimen consisted of peripheral blood mononuclear cells (PBMCs), obtained at new diagnosis, from a patient treated with antithyroid drugs. The TCR was taken from a young woman with Graves disease. CDR3 DNA: TGTGCCACCAGCGAAAGGGGAGGGGTCGAGACCCAGTACTTC. Amino acid sequence: CATSERGGVETQYF.